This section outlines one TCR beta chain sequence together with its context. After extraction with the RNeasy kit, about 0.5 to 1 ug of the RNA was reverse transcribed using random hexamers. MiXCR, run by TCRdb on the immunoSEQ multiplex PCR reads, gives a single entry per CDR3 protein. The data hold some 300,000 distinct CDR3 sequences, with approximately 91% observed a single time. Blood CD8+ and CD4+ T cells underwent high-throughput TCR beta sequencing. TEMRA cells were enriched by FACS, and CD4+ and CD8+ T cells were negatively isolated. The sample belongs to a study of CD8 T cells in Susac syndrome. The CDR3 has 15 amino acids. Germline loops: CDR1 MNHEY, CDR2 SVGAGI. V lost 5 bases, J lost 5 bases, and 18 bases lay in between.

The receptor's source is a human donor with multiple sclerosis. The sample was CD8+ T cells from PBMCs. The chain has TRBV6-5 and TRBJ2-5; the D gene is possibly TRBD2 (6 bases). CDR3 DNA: TGTGCCAGCAGTCCAAAACAGGAGGGATGGGAGACCCAGTACTTC. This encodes CASSPKQEGWETQYF.